This T cell receptor beta chain was captured in a study of T cell repertoires in cytomegalovirus infection. General study findings and limits: The ex vivo response showed dominance by HLA-C-restricted CMV-specific TCR beta clonotypes.

The sample holds many counts of this clonotype. Its antigen is unknown. The V gene end was trimmed by 5 bases and the J gene end by 13 bases; junction bases not matched to a gene: 8. This CDR3 is built from 14 residues. Germline V gives CDR1 SGHTA, CDR2 FQGNSA. Each CDR3 protein is one row after TCRdb ran MiXCR on the reads. The profile shows just under 300,000 distinct CDR3 sequences, around 10% of them singletons. The receptor was derived from a human donor in good health (CMV status not recorded). Some clones in this sample may be carry-over from other donors' samples. Material: PBMCs. The chain couples TRBV7-2 to TRBJ2-5; TRBD2 matches 15 bases. This CDR3 reads CASSESGTSGGRYF. The CDR3 coding sequence is TGTGCCAGCAGCGAATCCGGGACTAGCGGGGGGAGGTACTTC.